The rows below give T cell receptor beta chains drawn from one sample of a study of cytomegalovirus exposure and HLA in healthy donors. TCRdb's copy holds only in-frame clones and misses some; the assay was immunoSEQ multiplex PCR. Here the sample spans around 150,000 clones, around 80% being singletons. Sequencing used PBMCs. The receptors stem from a woman younger than 45 in good health and CMV-seropositive. Each CDR3 is given with its conserved first and last residue. D genes are given only for firm matches.

v_call	j_call	d_call	cdr3_nt	cdr3_aa
TRBV7-2	TRBJ2-1	TRBD2	TGTGCCAGCAGCTTAACCACTAGCGGGGGGGGCTATGAGCAGTTCTTC	CASSLTTSGGGYEQFF
TRBV4-1	TRBJ1-4	TRBD1	TGCGCCAGCAGCCAAGGCGGGACAGTGGATGAAAAACTGTTTTTT	CASSQGGTVDEKLFF
TRBV5-1	TRBJ2-1	.	TGCGCCAGCAGCTTCGACGGGGGTTCGAATGAGCAGTTCTTC	CASSFDGGSNEQFF
TRBV27	TRBJ1-2	.	TGTGCCAGCAGTTTTTGGGGGGGAATCGGCTACACCTTC	CASSFWGGIGYTF
TRBV5-4	TRBJ2-3	TRBD2	TGTGCCAGCAGCCCGGGGGGAGCCGAGCGGACAGATACGCAGTATTTT	CASSPGGAERTDTQYF
TRBV7-9	TRBJ2-2	TRBD1	TGTTCCAGCAGCTTGACAGGGGACACCGGGGAGCTGTTTTTT	CSSSLTGDTGELFF
TRBV4-3	TRBJ2-7	TRBD1	TGCGCCAGCAGCCAAGCGCCGGGACAGACCTACGAGCAGTACTTC	CASSQAPGQTYEQYF
TRBV7-7	TRBJ2-7	.	TGTGCCAGCAGCTTTAAGCCGGACGAGCAGTACTTC	CASSFKPDEQYF
TRBV7-9	TRBJ2-5	TRBD2	TGTGCCAGCAGCCAACTAGGGACTAGCGGGGGGGAAGAGACCCAGTACTTC	CASSQLGTSGGEETQYF
TRBV19	TRBJ1-5	.	TGTGCCAGTAGTTCATGGGCAAGTCAGCCCCAGCATTTT	CASSSWASQPQHF
TRBV27	TRBJ1-5	TRBD1	TGTGCCAGCAGTCCCCAGGGGGGTAGCAATCAGCCCCAGCATTTT	CASSPQGGSNQPQHF